The following is a T cell receptor beta chain sequence with its context. Antigen: not known. This entry is derived from a study of CD8 T cells in Susac syndrome. Peripheral blood CD8+ and CD4+ T cells were profiled by TCR beta sequencing. Reverse transcription of about 0.5 to 1 ug RNA used random hexamers. A multiplex approach, immunoSEQ multiplex PCR, amplified TCR beta CDR3 across 54 Vbeta and 13 Jbeta. Using its own MiXCR run on the immunoSEQ multiplex PCR reads, TCRdb lists one record per CDR3 protein. The sample shows roughly 150,000 distinct CDR3 sequences, approximately 96% of them seen only once. Study-wide results and limits: The authors found no clonal expansion in Susac syndrome CD4+ T cell repertoires.

The CDR3 has 15 amino acids. Unmatched junction bases numbered 4, after V lost 5 bases and J lost 1 base. CDR1 and CDR2 (germline): MDHEN, SYDVKM. The sequence was obtained from a human donor with Susac syndrome. The chain employs TRBV28 and TRBJ1-1, with 10 bases that match TRBD1. Sequenced: CD4+ T cells from PBMCs. The CDR3 region is CASSRQGAWNTEAFF. In DNA form, the CDR3 reads TGTGCCAGCAGTAGACAGGGGGCCTGGAACACTGAAGCTTTCTTT.